These T cell receptor beta chains were read from a single sample in a study of blood T cell repertoires in COVID-19. Data came from immunoSEQ multiplex PCR; TCRdb stores just in-frame clones and leaves some out. Of a few hundred thousand clones in the sample, 80% to 90% are singletons; the top ten hold about 7.6%. Source material: peripheral blood. Receptors were obtained from a woman aged 55-70 years with COVID-19, enrolled during active disease. The CDR3 runs from the conserved cysteine through the conserved F or W. Each record gives: J gene, D gene, clone size, V gene, CDR3 DNA, CDR3 protein. The D gene is left open where the match is weak. Not all rows give a size; the values are once, few, many and, for expanded clones, a class.

TRBJ1-4 . . TRBV15 TGTGCCACCAGCAGAATGCAGGGGTTAGGGGAAAAACTGTTTTTT CATSRMQGLGEKLFF
TRBJ1-2 TRBD1 . TRBV7-2 TGTGCCAGCAGTCCAGGACAGGGGGAGAATGGCTACACCTTC CASSPGQGENGYTF
TRBJ1-1 TRBD1 . TRBV5-1 TGCGCCAGCAGCTTGGGGACAGGGAGCACTGAAGCTTTCTTT CASSLGTGSTEAFF
TRBJ2-7 . . TRBV21-1 TGTGCCAGCAGCAAAGAGACAGCCGATTGTACAGGTGGTTTCAACGAGCAGTACTTC CASSKETADCTGGFNEQYF
TRBJ2-7 TRBD1 . TRBV27 TGTGCCAGCAGTTTACACATTGTGGGGACAGGGGGCGGGTACGAGCAGTACTTC CASSLHIVGTGGGYEQYF
TRBJ1-5 . . TRBV19 TGTGCCAGTAGTATAGCCTTAGTTCAGCCCCAGCATTTT CASSIALVQPQHF
TRBJ2-3 TRBD1 . TRBV25-1 TGTGCCAGCAGTGGGGGACAGGGATACTACACAGATACGCAGTATTTT CASSGGQGYYTDTQYF
TRBJ2-7 TRBD2 . TRBV5-1 TGCGCCAGCAGCTTGTTTAGCGGGGACCGAGACTACGAGCAGTACTTC CASSLFSGDRDYEQYF
TRBJ1-2 . . TRBV21-1 TGTGCCAGCAGCAGAGAGGACAGGGGGAGTGACTATGGCTACACCTTC CASSREDRGSDYGYTF
TRBJ1-1 TRBD1 once TRBV6-6 TGTGCCAGCAGTCCAACAGGGGATCGCACTGAAGCTTTCTTT CASSPTGDRTEAFF
TRBJ2-7 . . TRBV12-5 TGTGCTAGTGGTTTGCAAAGCTCTTCCGAGCAGTACTTC CASGLQSSSEQYF